This entry lists 25 T cell receptor beta chains sequenced from one sample in a study of blood T cell repertoires in COVID-19. TCRdb's table, derived via immunoSEQ multiplex PCR, lists solely in-frame clones and lacks some. The sample shows 390,000 or so clones, more than 70% of them seen only once. Material for sequencing was peripheral blood. These receptors originate from a woman in her 30s with COVID-19, enrolled during active disease.

This clone was seen a few times. J is TRBJ1-5 and V is TRBV2; maybe TRBD1 (6 bases). Germline V lookup: CDR1 SNHLY, CDR2 FYNNEI. Deletions cut 7 bases from V and 1 base from J, with 14 bases between. The CDR3 is 15 amino acids. The CDR3 loop is CASTDRTASNQPQHF. The CDR3 DNA is TGTGCCAGCACCGACAGGACGGCGAGCAATCAGCCCCAGCATTTT.

V gene TRBV5-1 combines with J gene TRBJ1-1, with D unresolved. This CDR3 is built from 13 residues. Germline V gene sequence: CDR1 SGHRS, CDR2 YFSETQ. V shed 2 bases and J shed 10 bases, with 15 bases lying between them. The CDR3 sequence is CASSFAVGVGAFF. The CDR3 DNA sequence: TGCGCCAGCAGCTTTGCAGTCGGGGTAGGAGCTTTCTTT.

V usage is TRBV5-4 and J usage is TRBJ2-7; 11 positions agree with TRBD2. The CDR3 is 15 amino acids. Germline V CDR1 and CDR2: SGHNT, YYREEE (reference sequence). The ends lost 3 bases at V and 7 bases at J; junction bases unmatched: 9. CDR3 sequence reads: CASSSIAGGPEEQYF. The CDR3 DNA reads TGTGCCAGCAGCTCTATAGCGGGAGGGCCGGAAGAGCAGTACTTC. Using reference TRBV5-4 and TRBJ2-7 for the parts outside the CDR3, the full variable domain is ETGVTQSPTHLIKTRGQQVTLRCSSQSGHNTVSWYQQALGQGPQFIFQYYREEENGRGNFPPRFSGLQFPNYSSELNVNALELDDSALYLCASSSIAGGPEEQYFGPGTRLTVT.

The gene calls are TRBV7-9 and TRBJ2-6, with a weak D call TRBD2 (6 bases). This CDR3 is 15 amino acids long. Germline CDR1 is SEHNR and CDR2 is FQNEAQ (reference sequence). V was clipped by 5 bases and J by 3 bases, with 11 bases between them. The CDR3 loop is CASSRAAGGANVLTF. In DNA, the CDR3 is TGTGCCAGCAGCCGGGCAGCGGGTGGGGCCAACGTCCTGACTTTC.

The rearrangement links TRBV27 to TRBJ2-7, with TRBD2 as a possible D gene (6 bases). The CDR3 has 15 amino acids. Trimming stripped 3 bases from V and 6 bases from J, with 18 bases between. CDR1 and CDR2 (germline): MNHEY, SMNVEV (reference sequence). The CDR3 reads CASSFYPQRATEQYF. The CDR3 nucleotides are TGTGCCAGCAGTTTTTACCCACAGCGGGCAACCGAGCAGTACTTC.

V usage is TRBV4-1 and J usage is TRBJ2-5, with D possibly being TRBD1 (5 bases). CDR3 length equals 14 residues. Trimming removed 0 bases at V and 5 bases at J, with 10 bases between. Germline lookup yields CDR1 MGHRA and CDR2 YSYEKL. The CDR3 DNA is TGCGCCAGCAGCCAAGAACAGGCCAGGGAGACCCAGTACTTC. It codes for CASSQEQARETQYF.

This sequence joins TRBV11-2 and TRBJ1-6; D is undetermined. Germline V gives CDR1 SGHAT, CDR2 FQNNGV. With 1 base removed from V and 10 bases from J, the gap between germline ends came to 17 bases. This CDR3 has 16 residues. CDR3 bases: TGTGCCAGCAGCTTAGCCCCGATGGCGGGTGTCTCACCCCTCCACTTT. Translated: CASSLAPMAGVSPLHF.

The chain has TRBV7-3 and TRBJ1-2; TRBD1 is a possible D gene (5 bases). The germline V and J ends were trimmed by 2 bases and 10 bases, with 14 bases remaining between them. The CDR3 runs 13 residues. CDR1 is SGHTA, CDR2 FQGTGA, per germline. The CDR3: CASSLGGTTDYTF. The CDR3 nucleotides are TGTGCCAGCAGCTTAGGGGGGACGACTGACTACACCTTC.

This chain connects TRBV5-1 to TRBJ1-1; no reliable D call. The CDR3 is made up of 11 amino acids. The V gene's germline CDR1 is SGHRS and CDR2 YFSETQ. The V end was cut by 5 bases, the J end by 2 bases, with 4 bases between. The CDR3 nucleotides are TGCGCCAGCAGTCTAAACACTGAAGCTTTCTTT. Protein sequence: CASSLNTEAFF.

The chain employs TRBV6-5 and TRBJ2-1; 9 bases agree with TRBD1. CDR1 MNHEY and CDR2 SVGAGI come from the germline V gene. V shed 8 bases and J 2 bases; nucleotides not matched to a gene: 4. The CDR3 runs to 14 residues. For the CDR3, the DNA is TGTGCCAGCGAGGGGACAGGGACCTACAATGAGCAGTTCTTC. Its protein product is CASEGTGTYNEQFF.

This chain links TRBV30 with TRBJ1-4; unclear D gene. The CDR3 extends over 12 amino acids. Germline V gene sequence: CDR1 GTSNPN, CDR2 SVGIG (reference sequence). With 1 base removed from V and 7 bases from J, the gap between germline ends came to 7 bases. Here the CDR3 reads CAWSEISEKLFF. The CDR3 DNA reads TGTGCCTGGAGTGAAATCAGTGAAAAACTGTTTTTT.

The rearrangement uses TRBV6-1 and TRBJ2-7, with a tentative D call TRBD1 (6 bases). This CDR3 region has 14 residues. The V end lost 1 base, the J end lost 3 bases, and 10 bases lay between the germline ends. Germline loops: CDR1 MNHNS, CDR2 SASEGT. The CDR3 DNA follows: TGTGCCAGCAGTGAAGTCGGCAGGGGCTACGAGCAGTACTTC. It encodes CASSEVGRGYEQYF.

This clone was observed a single time. The gene calls are TRBV7-2 and TRBJ2-3; D gene ambiguous. Germline loops: CDR1 SGHTA, CDR2 FQGNSA. Trimming pared 5 bases from V and 4 bases from J, leaving 13 bases between. The CDR3 length is 14 residues. DNA for the CDR3: TGTGCCAGCAGCCGCCAGAAAGTGGCAGATACGCAGTATTTT. Its translation is CASSRQKVADTQYF.

The chain combines TRBV5-1 with TRBJ2-1; 7 nucleotides match TRBD2. V shed 4 bases and J 5 bases; nucleotides not matched to a gene: 3. The CDR3 runs 13 residues. Germline lookup yields CDR1 SGHRS and CDR2 YFSETQ. For the CDR3, the DNA is TGCGCCAGCAGCCCCGGGGGGAACAATGAGCAGTTCTTC. Amino acids: CASSPGGNNEQFF.

V gene TRBV3-1 (or the pseudogene TRBV3-2) combines with J gene TRBJ1-4, with D tentatively TRBD1 (5 bases). The ends were cut back, 5 bases at V and 5 bases at J, with 18 bases in the middle. CDR1 is LGHDT, CDR2 YNNKEL, per germline (reference sequence). This CDR3 comprises 16 residues. CDR3 nucleotide sequence: TGTGCCAGCAGCACACGAAGCGGGGCGGGCAATGAAAAACTGTTTTTT. Translation: CASSTRSGAGNEKLFF.

V usage is TRBV2 and J usage is TRBJ2-2, with 8 bases lining up with TRBD1. With V trimmed by 7 bases and J by 4 bases, 5 bases remained unmatched. CDR3 size: 14 residues. CDR1 is SNHLY, CDR2 FYNNEI, per germline. The CDR3 region has the DNA TGTGCCAGCAAGAGGACAGGGAGCACCGGGGAGCTGTTTTTT. Translating it yields CASKRTGSTGELFF.

The V call is TRBV7-9, the J call TRBJ1-5, with a weak D call TRBD1 (5 bases). Germline assignment: CDR1 SEHNR and CDR2 FQNEAQ (reference sequence). CDR3 length equals 13 residues. Trimming stripped 5 bases from V and 7 bases from J, with 12 bases between. The CDR3 loop reads CASSLGEEQPQHF. The CDR3, as DNA: TGTGCCAGCAGCCTGGGGGAGGAACAGCCCCAGCATTTT.

The V and J genes are TRBV7-2 and TRBJ1-2; weak D call: TRBD1 (6 bases). The CDR3 consists of 16 residues. Germline V gene sequence: CDR1 SGHTA, CDR2 FQGNSA. V was pared by 3 bases and J by 1 base, with 15 bases between. The CDR3 loop is CASSFWGRYGNYGYTF. DNA of the CDR3: TGTGCCAGCAGCTTTTGGGGGCGATATGGTAACTATGGCTACACCTTC.

V gene TRBV28 combines with J gene TRBJ2-7; maybe TRBD1 (6 bases). CDR3 length: 14 amino acids. V was shortened by 7 bases and J by 2 bases, with 15 bases between the two germline ends. Germline V gives CDR1 MDHEN, CDR2 SYDVKM. In DNA, the CDR3 is TGTGCCAGCACCGACACAGGGTTCCCCTACGAGCAGTACTTC. Translation: CASTDTGFPYEQYF.

V is TRBV14 and J is TRBJ2-7; 9 nucleotides align to TRBD2. This CDR3 spans 16 amino acids. Looked up from germline, CDR1 is SGHDN and CDR2 is FVKESK. J gave up 2 bases and V 4 bases, and 9 bases lay outside the gene matches. In nucleotides, the CDR3 is TGTGCCAGCAGCCGTAACCTTCTAGCGGGACCCTACGAGCAGTACTTC. This sequence encodes CASSRNLLAGPYEQYF. Full variable domain (remainder filled in from reference TRBV14 and TRBJ2-7): EAGVTQFPSHSVIEKGQTVTLRCDPISGHDNLYWYRRVMGKEIKFLLHFVKESKQDESGMPNNRFLAERTGGTYSTLKVQPAELEDSGVYFCASSRNLLAGPYEQYFGPGTRLTVT.

The V and J genes are TRBV4-3 and TRBJ1-4, with 11 positions matching TRBD1. The CDR3 consists of 18 residues. V was pared by 3 bases and J by 4 bases, with 10 bases of the junction left unmatched. The V gene's germline CDR1 is LGHNA and CDR2 YSLEER. In DNA form, the CDR3 reads TGCGCCAGCAGCCAGTTCAGGCCCGGGACAGGGGGTAATGAAAAACTGTTTTTT. Its protein product is CASSQFRPGTGGNEKLFF.

V gene TRBV4-1 combines with J gene TRBJ2-2, with a weak D call TRBD2 (5 bases). The CDR3 has 12 residues. Trimming removed 8 bases from V and 6 bases from J, with 10 bases in between. Germline values: CDR1 MGHRA, CDR2 YSYEKL. The CDR3 protein is CASGGWAGELFF. In nucleotides, the CDR3 is TGCGCCAGCGGCGGGTGGGCCGGGGAGCTGTTTTTT.

This rearrangement joins TRBV4-3 to TRBJ2-7; 11 nucleotides align to TRBD1. CDR3 length: 17 amino acids. J lost 5 bases, V lost 3 bases, and 12 bases had no gene match. Germline lookup yields CDR1 LGHNA and CDR2 YSLEER. The CDR3 DNA reads as TGCGCCAGCAGCCACGCGAGGACAGGGGGCGGTTTCCACGAGCAGTACTTC. Protein sequence: CASSHARTGGGFHEQYF.

J is TRBJ1-5 and V is TRBV18, with TRBD1 matching over 8 bases. The CDR3 covers 17 residues. V lost 4 bases to trimming and J lost 0 bases; unmatched junction nucleotides: 8. CDR1 and CDR2 from the germline V gene are KGHSH and LQKENI. The DNA of the CDR3 is TGTGCCAGCTCACTGGGACAGGCGCCCTATAGCAATCAGCCCCAGCATTTT. Translating gives CASSLGQAPYSNQPQHF.

This clone turned up a few times. This rearrangement joins TRBV13 to TRBJ2-2, with TRBD2 matching 7 bases. Trimming at V came to 0 bases and at J to 7 bases, leaving 2 bases not matched to a gene. Germline V gives CDR1 PRHDT, CDR2 FYEKMQ (reference sequence). The CDR3 length is 14 residues. This chain's CDR3 is CASSLGGTNGELFF. The DNA for the CDR3 is TGTGCCAGCAGCTTAGGAGGGACTAACGGGGAGCTGTTTTTT.